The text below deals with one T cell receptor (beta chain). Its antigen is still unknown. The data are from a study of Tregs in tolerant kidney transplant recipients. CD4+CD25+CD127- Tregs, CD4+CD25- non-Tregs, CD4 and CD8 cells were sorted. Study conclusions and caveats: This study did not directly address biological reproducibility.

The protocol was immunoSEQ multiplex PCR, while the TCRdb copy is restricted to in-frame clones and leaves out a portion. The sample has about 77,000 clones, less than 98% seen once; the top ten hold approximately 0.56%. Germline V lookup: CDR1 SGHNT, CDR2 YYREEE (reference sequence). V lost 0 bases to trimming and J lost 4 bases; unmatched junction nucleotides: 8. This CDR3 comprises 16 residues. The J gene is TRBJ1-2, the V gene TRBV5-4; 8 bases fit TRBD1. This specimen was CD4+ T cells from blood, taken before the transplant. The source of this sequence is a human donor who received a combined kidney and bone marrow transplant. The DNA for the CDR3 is TGTGCCAGCAGCTTGGCTATAACAGGGGGGAGCTATGGCTACACCTTC. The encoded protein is CASSLAITGGSYGYTF.